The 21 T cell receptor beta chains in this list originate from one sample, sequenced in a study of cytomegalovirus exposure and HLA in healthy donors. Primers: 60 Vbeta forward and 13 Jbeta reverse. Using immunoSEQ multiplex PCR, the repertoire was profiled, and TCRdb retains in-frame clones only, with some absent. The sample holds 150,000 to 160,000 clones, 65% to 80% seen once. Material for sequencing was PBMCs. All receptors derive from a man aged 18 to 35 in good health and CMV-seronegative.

The CDR3 loop is CATSAYNEQFF. The DNA of the CDR3 is TGTGCCACCTCTGCCTACAATGAGCAGTTCTTC. This chain links TRBV15 with TRBJ2-1; D is unclear. CDR1 LNHNV and CDR2 YYDKDF come from the germline V gene (reference sequence). Trimming stripped 8 bases from V and 2 bases from J, with 4 bases between. The CDR3 is 11 amino acids. The whole variable domain, remainder taken from reference TRBV15 and TRBJ2-1, is DAMVIQNPRYQVTQFGKPVTLSCSQTLNHNVMYWYQQKSSQAPKLLFHYYDKDFNNEADTPDNFQSRRPNTSFCFLDIRSPGLGDTAMYLCATSAYNEQFFGPGTRLTVL.

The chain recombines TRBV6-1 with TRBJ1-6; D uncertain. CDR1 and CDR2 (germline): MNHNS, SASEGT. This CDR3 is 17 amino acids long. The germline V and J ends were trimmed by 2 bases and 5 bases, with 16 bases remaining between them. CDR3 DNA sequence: TGTGCCAGCAGTGAAAAGAGACAACGATCCGATAATTCACCCCTCCACTTT. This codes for CASSEKRQRSDNSPLHF.

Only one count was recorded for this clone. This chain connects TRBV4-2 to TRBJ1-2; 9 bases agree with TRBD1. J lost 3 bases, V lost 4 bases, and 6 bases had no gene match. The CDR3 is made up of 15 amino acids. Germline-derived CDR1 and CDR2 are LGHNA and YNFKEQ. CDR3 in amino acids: CASSPRDREHYGYTF. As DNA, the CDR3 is TGTGCCAGCAGCCCGAGGGACAGGGAACACTATGGCTACACCTTC.

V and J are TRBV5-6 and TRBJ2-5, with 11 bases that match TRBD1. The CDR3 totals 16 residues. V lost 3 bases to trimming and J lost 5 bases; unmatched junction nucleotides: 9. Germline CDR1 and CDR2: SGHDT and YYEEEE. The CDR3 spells CASSWAGTGGTETQYF. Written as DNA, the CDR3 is TGTGCCAGCAGCTGGGCCGGGACAGGGGGTACGGAGACCCAGTACTTC.

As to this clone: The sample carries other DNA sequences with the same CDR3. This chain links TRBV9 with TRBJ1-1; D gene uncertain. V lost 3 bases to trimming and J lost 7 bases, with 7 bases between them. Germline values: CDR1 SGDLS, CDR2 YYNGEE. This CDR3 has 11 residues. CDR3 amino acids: CASSAGVEAFF. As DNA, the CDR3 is TGTGCCAGCAGCGCCGGAGTTGAAGCTTTCTTT. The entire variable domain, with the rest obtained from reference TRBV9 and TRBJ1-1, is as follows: DSGVTQTPKHLITATGQRVTLRCSPRSGDLSVYWYQQSLDQGLQFLIQYYNGEERAKGNILERFSAQQFPDLHSELNLSSLELGDSALYFCASSAGVEAFFGQGTRLTVV.

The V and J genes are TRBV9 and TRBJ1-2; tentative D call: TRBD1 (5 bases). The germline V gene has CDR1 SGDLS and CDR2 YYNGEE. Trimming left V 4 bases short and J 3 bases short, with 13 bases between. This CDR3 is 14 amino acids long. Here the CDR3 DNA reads TGTGCCAGCAGCCCTAGCGGGGGGGACTATGGCTACACCTTC. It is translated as CASSPSGGDYGYTF.

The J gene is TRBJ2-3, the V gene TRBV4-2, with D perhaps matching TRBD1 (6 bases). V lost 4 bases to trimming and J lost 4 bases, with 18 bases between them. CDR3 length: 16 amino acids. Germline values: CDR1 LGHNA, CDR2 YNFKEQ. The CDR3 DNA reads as TGTGCCAGCAGCCTGGCCCCCAGGGGTGGTGCAGATACGCAGTATTTT. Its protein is CASSLAPRGGADTQYF.

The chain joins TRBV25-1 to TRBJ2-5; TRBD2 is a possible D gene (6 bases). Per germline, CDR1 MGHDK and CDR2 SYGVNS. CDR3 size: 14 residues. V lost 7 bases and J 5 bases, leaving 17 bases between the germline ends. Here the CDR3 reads CASKGLARGETQYF. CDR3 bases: TGTGCCAGCAAGGGACTGGCCCGAGGGGAGACCCAGTACTTC.

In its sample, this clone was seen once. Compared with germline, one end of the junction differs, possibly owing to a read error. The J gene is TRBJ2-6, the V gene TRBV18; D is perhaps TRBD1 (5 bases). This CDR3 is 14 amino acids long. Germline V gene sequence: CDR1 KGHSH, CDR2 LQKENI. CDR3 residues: CASSPTAGANGLTF. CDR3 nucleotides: TGTGCCAGCTCACCCACGGCTGGGGCCAACGGCCTGACTTTC.

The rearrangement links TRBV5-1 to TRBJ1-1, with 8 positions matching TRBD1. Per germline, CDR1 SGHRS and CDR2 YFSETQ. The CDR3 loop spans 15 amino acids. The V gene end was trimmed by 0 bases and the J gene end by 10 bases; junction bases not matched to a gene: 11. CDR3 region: CASSLARQGAVIAFF. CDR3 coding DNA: TGCGCCAGCAGCTTGGCGCGGCAGGGGGCTGTGATAGCTTTCTTT.

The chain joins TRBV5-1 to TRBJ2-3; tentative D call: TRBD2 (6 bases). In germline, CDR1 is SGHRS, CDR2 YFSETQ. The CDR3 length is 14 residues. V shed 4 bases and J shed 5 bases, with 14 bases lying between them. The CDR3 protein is CASSPRGAGDTQYF. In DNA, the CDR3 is TGCGCCAGCAGCCCCCGCGGGGCCGGAGATACGCAGTATTTT.

The CDR3 DNA reads TGTGCCAGCAGCATAACCGGGACAGGGCAGATCTATGGCTACACCTTC. Its translation: CASSITGTGQIYGYTF. J is TRBJ1-2 and V is TRBV5-6; 9 nucleotides align to TRBD1. CDR3 size: 16 residues. Germline values: CDR1 SGHDT, CDR2 YYEEEE. V lost 4 bases, J lost 4 bases, and 11 bases stayed unmatched.

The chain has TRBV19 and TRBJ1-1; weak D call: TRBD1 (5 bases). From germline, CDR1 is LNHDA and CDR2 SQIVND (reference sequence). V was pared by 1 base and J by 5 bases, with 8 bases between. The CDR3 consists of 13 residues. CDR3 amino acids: CASSIAGRTEAFF. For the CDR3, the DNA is TGTGCCAGTAGTATAGCAGGGAGGACTGAAGCTTTCTTT.

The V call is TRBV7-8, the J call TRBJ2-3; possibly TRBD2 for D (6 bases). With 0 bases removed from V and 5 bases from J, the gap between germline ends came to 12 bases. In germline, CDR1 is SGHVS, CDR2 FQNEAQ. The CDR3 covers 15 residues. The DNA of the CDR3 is TGTGCCAGCAGCTTAGCTATTAGCGGACAAGATACGCAGTATTTT. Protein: CASSLAISGQDTQYF.

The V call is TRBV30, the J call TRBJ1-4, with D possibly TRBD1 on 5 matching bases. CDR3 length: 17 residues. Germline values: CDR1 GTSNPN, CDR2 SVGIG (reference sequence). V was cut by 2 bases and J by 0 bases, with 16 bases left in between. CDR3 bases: TGTGCCTGGAGTCGGGGGAGAAGACGTCCAACTAATGAAAAACTGTTTTTT. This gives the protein CAWSRGRRRPTNEKLFF.

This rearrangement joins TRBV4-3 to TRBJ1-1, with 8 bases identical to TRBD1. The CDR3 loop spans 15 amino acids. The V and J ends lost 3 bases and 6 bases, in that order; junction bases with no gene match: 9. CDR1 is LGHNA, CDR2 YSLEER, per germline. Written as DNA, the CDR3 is TGCGCCAGCAGCCACAGGGGGCGCGATAATTCTGAAGCTTTCTTT. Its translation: CASSHRGRDNSEAFF.

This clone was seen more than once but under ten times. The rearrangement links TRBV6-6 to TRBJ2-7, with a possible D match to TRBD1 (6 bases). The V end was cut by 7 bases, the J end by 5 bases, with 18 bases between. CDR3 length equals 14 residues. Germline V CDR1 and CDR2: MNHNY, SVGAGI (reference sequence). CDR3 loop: CASNDRISWDEQYF. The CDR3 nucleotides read TGTGCCAGCAACGACAGGATCTCATGGGACGAGCAGTACTTC.

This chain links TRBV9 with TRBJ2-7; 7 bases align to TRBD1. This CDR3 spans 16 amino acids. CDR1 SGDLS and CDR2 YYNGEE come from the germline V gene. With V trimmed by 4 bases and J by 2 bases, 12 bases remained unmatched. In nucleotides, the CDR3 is TGTGCCAGCAGCCCATCCGGGACAGCACCTACCTACGAGCAGTACTTC. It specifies CASSPSGTAPTYEQYF.

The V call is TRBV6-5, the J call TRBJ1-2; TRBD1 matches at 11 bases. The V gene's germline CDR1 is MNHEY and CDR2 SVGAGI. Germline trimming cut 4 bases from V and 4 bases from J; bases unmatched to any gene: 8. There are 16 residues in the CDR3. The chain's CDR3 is CASSLGQGESVYGYTF. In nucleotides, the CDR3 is TGTGCCAGCAGTTTGGGACAGGGGGAGTCCGTCTATGGCTACACCTTC.

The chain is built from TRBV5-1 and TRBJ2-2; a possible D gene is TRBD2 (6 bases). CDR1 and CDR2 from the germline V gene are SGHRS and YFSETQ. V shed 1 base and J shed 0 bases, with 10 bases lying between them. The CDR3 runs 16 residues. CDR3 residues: CASSLLSGANTGELFF. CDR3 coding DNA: TGCGCCAGCAGCTTGCTATCGGGGGCGAACACCGGGGAGCTGTTTTTT.

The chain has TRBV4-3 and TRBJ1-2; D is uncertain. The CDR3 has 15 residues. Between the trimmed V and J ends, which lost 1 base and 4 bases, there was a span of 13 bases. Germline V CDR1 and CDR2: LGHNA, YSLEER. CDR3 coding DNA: TGCGCCAGCAGCCAAGTCGGACTTTCCTTCTATGGCTACACCTTC. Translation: CASSQVGLSFYGYTF.